This is a list of T cell receptor beta chains from one sample in a study of T cells in Graves' hyperthyroidism and ophthalmopathy. MiXCR was run by TCRdb on the multiplex PCR reads, yielding one entry per CDR3 protein. This table holds more than 300,000 distinct CDR3 sequences, 18% found once. Sequencing was performed on blood. The source of these receptors is a man aged 18 to 30 with Graves' ophthalmopathy. Both conserved end residues are part of each CDR3. A D gene is named only where the DNA matches it firmly. Clone size appears in some rows only: once, few, many, or a class for an expanded clone.

>TRBJ2-1|TRBD1|TRBV15|many
CATSRDLGQGALNEQFF
TGTGCCACCAGCAGAGATTTGGGACAGGGGGCCCTCAATGAGCAGTTCTTC
>TRBJ2-7|.|TRBV11-2|.
CASTSHSVAYEQYF
TGTGCCAGCACCAGTCATAGTGTAGCCTACGAGCAGTACTTC
>TRBJ1-5|.|TRBV3-1|many
CASSRGQIYSNQPQHF
TGTGCCAGCAGCCGAGGACAGATTTATAGCAATCAGCCCCAGCATTTT
>TRBJ1-2|.|TRBV24-1|.
CATSDSTYGYTF
TGTGCCACCAGTGATTCCACCTATGGCTACACCTTC
>TRBJ2-2|.|TRBV2|few
CASSESGTNTGELFF
TGTGCCAGCAGTGAGAGCGGAACGAACACCGGGGAGCTGTTTTTT
>TRBJ2-7|TRBD2|TRBV7-9|many
CASSPIAGYYEQYF
TGTGCCAGCAGCCCTATAGCGGGGTACTACGAGCAGTACTTC
>TRBJ1-1|.|TRBV3-1|many
CASSQLQGTEAFF
TGTGCCAGCAGCCAACTGCAGGGAACTGAAGCTTTCTTT
>TRBJ1-2|.|TRBV3-1|many
CASSQEGGYTF
TGTGCCAGCAGCCAAGAAGGCGGCTACACCTTC
>TRBJ1-2|TRBD1|TRBV6-1|.
CASSRGTASNYGYTF
TGTGCCAGCAGTCGTGGGACAGCTAGTAACTATGGCTACACCTTC
>TRBJ2-1|.|TRBV4-1|.
CASSLRGLASYNEQFF
TGCGCCAGCAGCCTCCGGGGGCTCGCGTCCTACAATGAGCAGTTCTTC
>TRBJ2-3|TRBD2|TRBV9|many
CASSVEPPGLAEHSTDTQYF
TGTGCCAGCAGCGTAGAACCTCCGGGACTAGCGGAACATAGCACAGATACGCAGTATTTT
>TRBJ1-1|TRBD1|TRBV5-1|few
CASSFQGQGRTEAFF
TGCGCCAGCAGCTTCCAGGGACAGGGGAGGACTGAAGCTTTCTTT
>TRBJ1-1|.|TRBV6-1|many
CASSSWSSEAFF
TGTGCCAGCAGTTCATGGTCTTCTGAAGCTTTCTTT
>TRBJ2-5|TRBD1|TRBV20-1|many
CSAWDRETQYF
TGCAGTGCTTGGGACAGAGAGACCCAGTACTTC
>TRBJ1-1|.|TRBV10-3|many
CAIGRMNTEAFF
TGTGCCATCGGACGGATGAACACTGAAGCTTTCTTT
>TRBJ1-1|.|TRBV27|few
CASSLSSGLNTEAFF
TGTGCCAGCAGTTTATCTTCAGGGTTGAACACTGAAGCTTTCTTT
>TRBJ2-2|TRBD2|TRBV7-9|.
CASSSGRGGVNTGELFF
TGTGCCAGCAGCTCCGGTCGCGGGGGAGTTAATACCGGGGAGCTGTTTTTT
>TRBJ1-5|.|TRBV19|few
CASTPGNQPQHF
TGTGCCAGTACTCCGGGGAACCAGCCCCAGCATTTT
>TRBJ1-2|TRBD1|TRBV3-1|many
CASSATDRLVYTF
TGTGCCAGCAGCGCAACGGACAGGCTTGTTTACACCTTC
>TRBJ1-4|TRBD1|TRBV4-1|few
CASSHKQGEREKLFF
TGCGCCAGCAGCCATAAACAGGGGGAGAGGGAAAAACTGTTTTTT
>TRBJ1-2|.|TRBV11-2|many
CASSLGNRAYGYTF
TGTGCCAGCAGCTTAGGTAACAGGGCCTATGGCTACACCTTC
>TRBJ1-2|TRBD1|TRBV5-1|many
CASSVDRGRNYGYTF
TGCGCCAGCAGCGTTGACAGGGGGCGCAACTATGGCTACACCTTC
>TRBJ2-7|.|TRBV3-1|many
CASSQVDEQYF
TGTGCCAGCAGCCAAGTAGACGAGCAGTACTTC
>TRBJ1-6|.|TRBV20-1|many
CSAPGGVNSPLHF
TGCAGTGCCCCTGGGGGGGTTAATTCACCCCTCCACTTT
>TRBJ2-2|TRBD1|TRBV13|.
CASSTPGQGTGELFF
TGTGCCAGCAGTACACCGGGACAGGGGACCGGGGAGCTGTTTTTT
>TRBJ1-5|.|TRBV3-1|many
CASSDRVNNQPQHF
TGTGCCAGCAGCGATCGGGTTAACAATCAGCCCCAGCATTTT
>TRBJ2-1|TRBD1|TRBV7-3|.
CASSRGQGGYNEQFF
TGTGCCAGCAGCCGGGGACAGGGTGGCTACAATGAGCAGTTCTTC
>TRBJ1-1|.|TRBV19|many
CASSITGYTEAFF
TGTGCCAGTAGTATAACAGGCTACACTGAAGCTTTCTTT
>TRBJ2-2|.|TRBV7-3|many
CASSSNTGELFF
TGTGCCAGCAGCTCGAACACCGGGGAGCTGTTTTTT
>TRBJ1-1|TRBD1|TRBV5-6|.
CASSSDREAMNTEAFF
TGTGCCAGCAGCTCCGACAGGGAAGCGATGAACACTGAAGCTTTCTTT
>TRBJ2-1|.|TRBV19|.
CASSNPVVGGVGNEQFF
TGTGCCAGTAGTAACCCGGTTGTTGGCGGGGTGGGGAATGAGCAGTTCTTC
>TRBJ2-7|TRBD1|TRBV28|.
CASRRGPLEQYF
TGTGCCAGCAGGAGGGGGCCCCTTGAGCAGTACTTC
>TRBJ2-1|.|TRBV2|.
CASSAQGRGYNEQFF
TGTGCCAGCAGTGCCCAGGGCAGGGGCTACAATGAGCAGTTCTTC
>TRBJ2-7|TRBD2|TRBV7-9|many
CASSSTVWGGSYEQYF
TGTGCCAGCAGCTCGACTGTATGGGGGGGTTCCTACGAGCAGTACTTC
>TRBJ1-5|.|TRBV20-1|many
CSARDEVGVGNQPQHF
TGCAGTGCTAGGGACGAGGTAGGGGTGGGCAATCAGCCCCAGCATTTT
>TRBJ2-1|.|TRBV6-6|.
CASSYSTVKFF
TGTGCCAGCAGTTACTCAACTGTAAAGTTCTTC
>TRBJ2-5|TRBD2|TRBV24-1|few
CATSDTRRGGGSKETQYF
TGTGCCACCAGTGATACCCGTCGGGGCGGGGGGTCGAAAGAGACCCAGTACTTC
>TRBJ2-7|.|TRBV20-1|many
CSATSTAASYEQYF
TGCAGTGCTACATCGACGGCAGCATCGTACGAGCAGTACTTC
>TRBJ1-2|.|TRBV20-1|many
CSATTTYYGYTF
TGCAGTGCGACAACCACCTACTATGGCTACACCTTC
>TRBJ1-5|.|TRBV28|many
CASSLSAGLNQPQHF
TGTGCCAGCAGTCTATCCGCTGGACTCAATCAGCCCCAGCATTTT
>TRBJ1-2|.|TRBV12-3/TRBV12-4|many
CASSLGPDYGYTF
TGTGCCAGCAGTTTAGGGCCAGACTATGGCTACACCTTC
>TRBJ2-7|TRBD2|TRBV7-9|.
CASSRDSSGDLYEQYF
TGTGCCAGCAGTCGGGACTCTAGCGGGGATCTATACGAGCAGTACTTC
>TRBJ1-5|TRBD1|TRBV6-1|many
CASSSGTGFGNQPQHF
TGTGCCAGCAGTTCCGGGACAGGGTTCGGCAATCAGCCCCAGCATTTT
>TRBJ1-2|.|TRBV7-3|many
CASSLDGNYGYTF
TGTGCCAGCAGCCTGGACGGGAACTATGGCTACACCTTC
>TRBJ1-1|.|TRBV6-1|many
CASSVRGGDTEAFF
TGTGCCAGCAGTGTAAGGGGTGGGGACACTGAAGCTTTCTTT
>TRBJ2-7|TRBD1|TRBV7-9|many
CASSFGTGKNEQYF
TGTGCCAGCAGCTTCGGGACAGGGAAAAACGAGCAGTACTTC
>TRBJ2-7|.|TRBV5-1|.
CASSASDGGSGGEQYF
TGCGCCAGCAGCGCCTCGGACGGGGGGTCAGGGGGCGAGCAGTACTTC
>TRBJ1-1|.|TRBV7-9|many
CASSSLNGEAFF
TGTGCCAGCAGCTCCTTGAACGGTGAAGCTTTCTTT